The 31 T cell receptor beta chains in this list originate from one sample, sequenced in a study of technical replicates of blood from a handful of donors. TCRdb's copy holds only in-frame clones and misses some; the assay was immunoSEQ multiplex PCR. The repertoire includes roughly 71,000 clones, around 95% of them detected once, and roughly 0.24% sits in the top ten. Material for sequencing was T cells isolated from PBMCs. The receptors were sampled from a human donor in good health.

V and J are TRBV28 and TRBJ2-7, with TRBD2 matching over 7 bases. Germline assignment: CDR1 MDHEN and CDR2 SYDVKM. Trimming took 5 bases from V and 0 from J; bases not matched to a gene: 7. The CDR3 is made up of 15 amino acids. CDR3 amino acids: CASSPRLADSYEQYF. CDR3 bases: TGTGCCAGCAGTCCCCGACTAGCCGACTCCTACGAGCAGTACTTC.

The gene calls are TRBV10-3 and TRBJ2-1, with TRBD2 matching over 9 bases. This CDR3 spans 14 amino acids. V was clipped by 7 bases and J by 2 bases; unmatched bases: 3. The V gene's germline CDR1 is ENHRY and CDR2 SYGVKD. This chain's CDR3 is CAITSGATYNEQFF. DNA for the CDR3: TGTGCCATCACTAGCGGGGCAACCTACAATGAGCAGTTCTTC.

This chain connects TRBV11-3 to TRBJ2-3; D gene ambiguous. Germline CDR1 and CDR2: SGHNT and YENEEA. The CDR3 runs 11 residues. V lost 3 bases, J lost 7 bases, and 5 bases lay in between. The CDR3 DNA reads as TGTGCCAGCAGCTTCCTTTATACGCAGTATTTT. Translating gives CASSFLYTQYF.

This clone has only one observation. This chain links TRBV2 with TRBJ2-2; the D gene is possibly TRBD2 (6 bases). Trimming stripped 7 bases from V and 7 bases from J, with 7 bases between. Germline CDR1 reads SNHLY; CDR2 reads FYNNEI. This CDR3 is 11 amino acids long. CDR3 loop: CASKGGGELFF. CDR3 nucleotides: TGTGCCAGCAAGGGAGGCGGGGAGCTGTTTTTT.

The chain carries TRBV29-1 and TRBJ1-4, with 10 bases that match TRBD1. V trimming: 4 bases; J trimming: 5 bases; junction bases outside the gene matches: 7. CDR1 is SQVTM and CDR2 is ANQGSEA in the germline V gene. The CDR3 extends over 15 amino acids. CDR3 protein: CSVVLLGQGNEKLFF. CDR3 nucleotide sequence: TGCAGCGTTGTACTACTGGGACAGGGGAATGAAAAACTGTTTTTT.

CDR3 sequence: CASRPLAGPEQFF. The DNA for the CDR3 is TGCGCCAGCAGACCTCTAGCAGGCCCGGAGCAGTTCTTC. The gene calls are TRBV4-1 and TRBJ2-1, with a weak D call TRBD2 (5 bases). The germline V and J ends were trimmed by 6 bases and 10 bases, with 16 bases remaining between them. Germline CDR1 MGHRA, CDR2 YSYEKL. This CDR3 comprises 13 residues.

The J gene is TRBJ2-7, the V gene TRBV28; maybe TRBD2 (6 bases). The germline V and J ends were trimmed by 7 bases and 4 bases, with 14 bases remaining between them. This CDR3 contains 13 residues. CDR1 MDHEN and CDR2 SYDVKM come from the germline V gene. The CDR3, as DNA: TGTGCCAGCACCCCTAGCGCATGGTACGAGCAGTACTTC. Translation gives CASTPSAWYEQYF.

The chain has TRBV11-2 and TRBJ1-5, with TRBD1 as a possible D gene (5 bases). V shed 5 bases and J shed 11 bases, with 22 bases lying between them. Germline values: CDR1 SGHAT, CDR2 FQNNGV. The CDR3 runs to 15 residues. The CDR3: CASSPRDSGKGSQHF. The CDR3 bases are TGTGCCAGCAGCCCCCGGGACTCGGGAAAGGGGTCCCAGCATTTT.

J is TRBJ2-2 and V is TRBV9, with TRBD2 matching 7 bases. Per the germline V gene, CDR1 is SGDLS and CDR2 is YYNGEE. Trimming removed 4 bases from V and 5 bases from J; junction bases left unmatched: 11. The CDR3 consists of 16 residues. CDR3: CASSPPAGVVTGELFF. CDR3 DNA: TGTGCCAGCAGCCCCCCTGCGGGGGTGGTTACCGGGGAGCTGTTTTTT.

The chain carries TRBV5-1 and TRBJ2-2, with 9 positions matching TRBD2. The germline V gene encodes CDR1 SGHRS and CDR2 YFSETQ. The CDR3 totals 15 residues. V was clipped by 7 bases and J by 1 base; unmatched bases: 5. CDR3 DNA: TGCGCCAGCTGCGGGGGGGCCATGAACACCGGGGAGCTGTTTTTT. Protein product: CASCGGAMNTGELFF.

The chain joins TRBV10-3 to TRBJ2-7; 11 positions agree with TRBD2. CDR3 length: 15 amino acids. V shed 4 bases, J shed 3 bases, and the junction held 5 bases outside the gene matches. Germline V CDR1 and CDR2: ENHRY, SYGVKD. For the CDR3, the DNA is TGTGCCATCAGTGCAGGGACTAGCGGAATCTACGAGCAGTACTTC. This gives the protein CAISAGTSGIYEQYF.

The V call is TRBV30, the J call TRBJ1-2; D is possibly TRBD1 (5 bases). The CDR3 is 15 amino acids. V lost 0 bases, J lost 3 bases, and 14 bases lay in between. Germline CDR1 reads GTSNPN; CDR2 reads SVGIG (reference sequence). The CDR3, as DNA: TGTGCCTGGAGTGTACCCAGGGAAATATACTATGGCTACACCTTC. It is translated as CAWSVPREIYYGYTF.

The chain uses TRBV25-1 and TRBJ1-1; TRBD1 aligns across 7 bases. This CDR3 spans 13 amino acids. Germline CDR1 and CDR2: MGHDK and SYGVNS. V lost 3 bases and J lost 6; bases outside the gene matches: 4. The CDR3 coding sequence is TGTGCCAGCAGTGACTACAGGGGACCTGAAGCTTTCTTT. This translates into CASSDYRGPEAFF.

This sequence joins TRBV19 and TRBJ1-1; D may be TRBD1 (6 bases). Germline V gives CDR1 LNHDA, CDR2 SQIVND (reference sequence). CDR3 size: 15 residues. Trimming removed 5 bases at V and 0 bases at J, with 13 bases between. The CDR3 loop reads CASSLTGLMNTEAFF. CDR3 DNA: TGTGCCAGTAGTCTAACAGGGCTCATGAACACTGAAGCTTTCTTT.

The chain links TRBV19 to TRBJ1-3, with 8 bases that match TRBD1. The junction had 5 bases not matched to a gene; V was cut back by 4 bases and J by 0 bases. CDR1 is LNHDA and CDR2 is SQIVND in the germline V gene (reference sequence). CDR3 length: 16 amino acids. CDR3 sequence reads: CASSTGTGSSGNTIYF. The CDR3 DNA follows: TGTGCCAGTAGTACCGGGACAGGTAGCTCTGGAAACACCATATATTTT.

CDR3 in DNA: TGTGCCAGCAGGCGGCCTAGCGGTTCCTACAATGAGCAGTTCTTC. Its protein is CASRRPSGSYNEQFF. The chain combines TRBV6-5 with TRBJ2-1, with 7 positions matching TRBD2. This CDR3 contains 15 residues. Germline trimming cut 6 bases from V and 1 base from J; bases unmatched to any gene: 6. CDR1 MNHEY and CDR2 SVGAGI come from the germline V gene.

The J gene is TRBJ2-7, the V gene TRBV5-1, with D maybe TRBD1 (6 bases). Germline CDR1 is SGHRS and CDR2 is YFSETQ. Trimming cost V 3 bases and J 5 bases, with 9 bases left between them. The CDR3 consists of 12 residues. CDR3 amino acids: CASSSTGNEQYF. CDR3 nucleotide sequence: TGCGCCAGCAGCTCTACAGGGAACGAGCAGTACTTC.

The chain joins TRBV5-6 to TRBJ2-7; no definite D call. This CDR3 has 13 residues. The V end lost 0 bases, the J end lost 3 bases, and 7 bases lay between the germline ends. The V gene's germline CDR1 is SGHDT and CDR2 YYEEEE. The DNA of the CDR3 is TGTGCCAGCAGCTTGGCTACGTTCTACGAGCAGTACTTC. This sequence encodes CASSLATFYEQYF.

J is TRBJ2-2 and V is TRBV5-4; no firm D call. The CDR3 consists of 14 residues. The germline V gene encodes CDR1 SGHNT and CDR2 YYREEE (reference sequence). V was clipped by 2 bases and J by 0 bases, with 5 bases between them. The chain's CDR3 is CASSFTTNTGELFF. The CDR3 DNA reads TGTGCCAGCAGCTTTACAACGAACACCGGGGAGCTGTTTTTT.

The chain joins TRBV11-3 to TRBJ1-2; D is unresolved. Per the germline V gene, CDR1 is SGHNT and CDR2 is YENEEA. This CDR3 spans 14 amino acids. V gave up 3 bases and J gave up 3 bases, with 11 bases separating them. The CDR3 here is CASSFLRGDYGYTF. The CDR3 nucleotides read TGTGCCAGCAGCTTCCTGCGGGGTGACTATGGCTACACCTTC.

V and J are TRBV19 and TRBJ2-5, with 7 bases matching TRBD2. V shed 4 bases and J 5 bases; nucleotides not matched to a gene: 10. This CDR3 comprises 15 residues. The germline V gene has CDR1 LNHDA and CDR2 SQIVND (reference sequence). The CDR3 sequence: CASSNLGGRGETQYF. CDR3 sequence (DNA): TGTGCCAGTAGTAATCTCGGGGGGAGGGGTGAGACCCAGTACTTC.

The count of this clone is one. The chain links TRBV19 to TRBJ2-7, with 7 bases that match TRBD1. V lost 7 bases to trimming and J lost 1 base; unmatched junction nucleotides: 4. This CDR3 has 13 residues. Germline loops: CDR1 LNHDA, CDR2 SQIVND (reference sequence). This CDR3 reads CASTRTGSYEQYF. In DNA, the CDR3 is TGTGCCAGTACCAGGACAGGTTCCTACGAGCAGTACTTC. Supplemented by reference TRBV19 and TRBJ2-7, the full variable domain reads DGGITQSPKYLFRKEGQNVTLSCEQNLNHDAMYWYRQDPGQGLRLIYYSQIVNDFQKGDIAEGYSVSREKKESFPLTVTSAQKNPTAFYLCASTRTGSYEQYFGPGTRLTVT.

The chain employs TRBV6-4 and TRBJ2-7, with 11 bases lining up with TRBD2. V shed 2 bases and J 6 bases; nucleotides not matched to a gene: 3. The CDR3 contains 14 residues. CDR1 is MRHNA, CDR2 SNTAGT, per germline. The CDR3 coding sequence is TGTGCCAGCAGTGACGTCCTAGCGGGAGGCGAGCAGTACTTC. Its translation: CASSDVLAGGEQYF.

This chain joins TRBV19 and TRBJ1-6; no clear D gene. The CDR3 has 16 amino acids. V was pared by 3 bases and J by 8 bases, with 17 bases between. Germline values: CDR1 LNHDA, CDR2 SQIVND (reference sequence). The CDR3 spells CASSISRRQVDSPLHF. The CDR3 bases are TGTGCCAGTAGTATTAGTAGACGCCAGGTTGATTCACCCCTCCACTTT.

The chain recombines TRBV28 with TRBJ2-7, with D possibly TRBD2 on 7 matching bases. V lost 5 bases to trimming and J lost 0 bases, with 14 bases between them. Germline assignment: CDR1 MDHEN and CDR2 SYDVKM. CDR3 length: 15 amino acids. The CDR3 is CASSGGGRSSYEQYF. The DNA of the CDR3 is TGTGCCAGCAGTGGGGGGGGGCGGAGCTCCTACGAGCAGTACTTC.

The chain links TRBV29-1 to TRBJ2-5; D unresolved. Trimming left V 1 base short and J 1 base short, with 10 bases between. This CDR3 region has 14 residues. Looked up from germline, CDR1 is SQVTM and CDR2 is ANQGSEA. CDR3 residues: CSVEGRDPQETQYF. The CDR3 coding sequence is TGCAGCGTTGAAGGGAGAGACCCCCAAGAGACCCAGTACTTC. Together with reference TRBV29-1 and TRBJ2-5, the CDR3 gives the full variable domain: SAVISQKPSRDICQRGTSLTIQCQVDSQVTMMFWYRQQPGQSLTLIATANQGSEATYESGFVIDKFPISRPNLTFSTLTVSNMSPEDSSIYLCSVEGRDPQETQYFGPGTRLLVL.

This CDR3 reads CASSFRQGSNGYTF. CDR3 coding DNA: TGCGCCAGCAGCTTCCGACAGGGGAGTAATGGCTACACCTTC. The rearrangement uses TRBV5-1 and TRBJ1-2; the match to TRBD1 covers 8 bases. This CDR3 comprises 14 residues. Germline CDR1 and CDR2: SGHRS and YFSETQ. The J segment lost 6 bases and the V segment lost 2 bases, leaving 6 bases of the junction unmatched.

The chain couples TRBV2 to TRBJ1-4; the D is unclear. V was clipped by 3 bases and J by 5 bases, with 10 bases between them. CDR3 length: 14 amino acids. Germline CDR1 is SNHLY and CDR2 is FYNNEI. CDR3 residues: CASSDLMSNEKLFF. The CDR3 nucleotides read TGTGCCAGCAGTGATCTAATGTCCAATGAAAAACTGTTTTTT. Filled out from reference TRBV2 and TRBJ1-4, the complete variable domain reads EPEVTQTPSHQVTQMGQEVILRCVPISNHLYFYWYRQILGQKVEFLVSFYNNEISEKSEIFDDQFSVERPDGSNFTLKIRSTKLEDSAMYFCASSDLMSNEKLFFGSGTQLSVL.

In this sample, this clone turned up once. The genes are TRBV19 and TRBJ1-5, with TRBD1 matching over 9 bases. Germline loops: CDR1 LNHDA, CDR2 SQIVND (reference sequence). The CDR3 is 15 residues long. Trimming cost V 3 bases and J 5 bases; bases outside gene matches: 5. In DNA form, the CDR3 reads TGTGCCAGTAGTATGGGACAGGGTGGGTATCAGCCCCAGCATTTT. It is translated as CASSMGQGGYQPQHF.

In its sample, this clone was seen once. The J gene is TRBJ2-5, the V gene TRBV27, with 8 positions matching TRBD1. CDR3 length: 16 amino acids. The junction had 11 bases not matched to a gene; V was cut back by 4 bases and J by 4 bases. The V gene's germline CDR1 is MNHEY and CDR2 SMNVEV (reference sequence). For the CDR3, the DNA is TGTGCCAGCAGTTGGAACGGACAGGGTGGCGGAGAGACCCAGTACTTC. It specifies CASSWNGQGGGETQYF.

The CDR3 DNA follows: TGTGCCAGCATAATGGGGACAGGAAACAATGAGCAGTTCTTC. Translation gives CASIMGTGNNEQFF. V gene TRBV7-8 combines with J gene TRBJ2-1, with 8 bases fitting TRBD1. CDR3 length: 14 amino acids. Germline V gene lookup returns CDR1 SGHVS and CDR2 FQNEAQ. With V trimmed by 7 bases and J by 5 bases, 7 bases remained unmatched.